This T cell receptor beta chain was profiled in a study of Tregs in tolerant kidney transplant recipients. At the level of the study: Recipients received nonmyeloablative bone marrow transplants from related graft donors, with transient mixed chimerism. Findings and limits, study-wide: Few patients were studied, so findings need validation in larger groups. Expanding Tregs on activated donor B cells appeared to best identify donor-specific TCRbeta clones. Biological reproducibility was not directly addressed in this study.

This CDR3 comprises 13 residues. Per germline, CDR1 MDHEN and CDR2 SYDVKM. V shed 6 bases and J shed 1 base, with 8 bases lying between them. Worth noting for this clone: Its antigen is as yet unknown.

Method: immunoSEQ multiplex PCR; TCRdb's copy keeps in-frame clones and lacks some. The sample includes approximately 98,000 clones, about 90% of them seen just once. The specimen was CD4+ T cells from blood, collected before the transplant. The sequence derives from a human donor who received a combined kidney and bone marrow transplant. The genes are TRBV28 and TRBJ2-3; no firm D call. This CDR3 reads CASSPSGTDTQYF. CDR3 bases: TGTGCCAGCAGCCCCTCCGGCACAGATACGCAGTATTTT.